This T cell receptor beta chain derives from a study of CD8 T cells in ankylosing spondylitis. Study results and limitations: What seemed typical of ankylosing spondylitis blood was a TCR beta motif built from several highly homologous variants. Matched ankylosing spondylitis synovial fluid reportedly showed significant enrichment of disease-linked clones. Earlier reports found some motif variants in synovial fluid and blood in reactive arthritis.

Comment on this clonotype: Its antigen is not known.

One entry per CDR3 protein, called by TCRdb with MiXCR from the 5' RACE reads. The sample has under 950,000 distinct CDR3 sequences; 19% are singletons. Germline lookup yields CDR1 SGDLS and CDR2 YYNGEE. The CDR3 covers 15 residues. Deletions cut 0 bases from V and 1 base from J, with 11 bases between. What was sequenced was blood, either unsorted or a sorted T cell fraction (not recorded which). This TCR came from a male donor with ankylosing spondylitis. V usage is TRBV9 and J usage is TRBJ2-7; D gene ambiguous. CDR3 in DNA: TGTGCCAGCAGCGTAGGTGGGCTATGGTCCTACGAGCAGTACTTC. Translated, it gives CASSVGGLWSYEQYF.